This is a list of T cell receptor beta chains from one sample in a study of blood T cells in healthy people across ages. TCRdb independently ran MiXCR on the 5' RACE reads; one entry per CDR3 protein. Here the sample spans 550,000 to 700,000 distinct CDR3 sequences, approximately 30% being singletons. Sample: blood. These receptors were taken from a woman in her seventies in good health. CDR3s leave out the opening cysteine and the closing phenylalanine or tryptophan. The D gene is left open where the match is weak.

- TRBV20-1 SAPASASLADTQY
TRBD1 TRBV11-2 ASSLDTGQGETQY
TRBD1 TRBV4-1 ASSPGTAAPADTQY
- TRBV6-1 ASGYHAYEQY
- TRBV7-2 ASSLEPHNEQF
- TRBV9 ASSVGDMNTEAF
- TRBV5-1 ASSAISANTGELF
TRBD1 TRBV15 ATSRGTGWRYT
- TRBV29-1 SVEDRGNSWGYT
- TRBV29-1 SVEGQF
- TRBV7-2 ASSPGPKRAF
- TRBV20-1 SARVGGSQETQY
- TRBV7-9 ASSLAGDFGGYT
- TRBV5-1 ASTPPSETQY
- TRBV12-3/TRBV12-4 ASYKGGYT
- TRBV7-2 ASSWGRATYEQY
- TRBV6-2/TRBV6-3 ASNLRPSGRPYEQY
- TRBV29-1 SVARDQETQY
- TRBV6-6 ACTGSSYNEQF
- TRBV12-3/TRBV12-4 ASRPYSTGELF
- TRBV11-2 ASSLTDLL
- TRBV6-2/TRBV6-3 ASSLLGTLDTQY
TRBD1 TRBV10-3 AISAGTDYGYT
- TRBV4-3 ASSQDVYRVNQPQH
TRBD1 TRBV24-1 ATSDFTGVSTDTQY
TRBD1 TRBV19 ASSIWTGGYKT
TRBD1 TRBV27 ASSYGTGNQPQH
TRBD1 TRBV4-2 ASSQRTGGDYGYT
- TRBV7-2 ASSLVVAQEAQY
TRBD1 TRBV29-1 SVAIDRGGTEAF
- TRBV5-4 ASSLYYQETQY
TRBD2 TRBV28 ASSLQTGLADYNEQF
- TRBV12-3/TRBV12-4 ASSRTQGGNIQY